One TCR beta chain is described in this entry. Its specificity is unknown. The sample belongs to a study of tumor-infiltrating lymphocytes in primary liver carcinoma. From around 530 ng of total RNA, TCR beta-specific cDNA was reverse-transcribed using a constant-region primer. Each TCR beta library was derived from three nested multiplex PCR rounds that employed slightly modified ARM-PCR. It was with TRBV1-TRBV30 forward primers and a C-beta reverse primer that the first two PCR rounds were run, at approximately 10 cycles each. MiXCR was run by TCRdb on the multiplex PCR reads, yielding one entry per CDR3 protein. The sample contains fewer than 400,000 distinct CDR3 sequences, 55% to 65% of which appear only once. Study-wide findings and caveats: Between tumor regions, pairs overlapped more than tumor-adjacent and tumor-blood pairs did.

Unsorted whole blood served as the source of blood RNA, and germline DNA was extracted as well. Germline V gene sequence: CDR1 WNHNN, CDR2 SYGVQD (reference sequence). This CDR3 is 13 amino acids long. The ends were cut back, 4 bases at V and 7 bases at J, with 11 bases in the middle. The V and J genes are TRBV10-1 and TRBJ1-5, with D hard to call. The source material was peripheral blood. The clonotype originates from a man aged 35-49 years with primary liver carcinoma and hepatitis B virus infection. CDR3 DNA sequence: TGCGCCAGCAGTGGGGCAGCGGGACAGCCCCAGCATTTT. Encoded protein: CASSGAAGQPQHF.